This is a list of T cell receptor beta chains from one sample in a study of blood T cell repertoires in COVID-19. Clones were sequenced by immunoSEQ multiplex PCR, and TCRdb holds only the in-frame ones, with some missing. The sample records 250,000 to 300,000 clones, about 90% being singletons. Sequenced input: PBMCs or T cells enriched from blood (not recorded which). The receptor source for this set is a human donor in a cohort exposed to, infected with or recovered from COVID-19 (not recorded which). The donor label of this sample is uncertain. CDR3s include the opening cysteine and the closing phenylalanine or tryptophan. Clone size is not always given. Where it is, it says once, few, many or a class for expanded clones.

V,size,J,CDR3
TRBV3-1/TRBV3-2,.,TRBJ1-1,CASRPGGRDTEAFF
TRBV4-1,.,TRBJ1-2,CASSPTGGGGYTF
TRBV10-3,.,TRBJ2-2,CAMSNRESYTGELFF
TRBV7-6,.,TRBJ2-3,CASSLDPSGGTDTQYF
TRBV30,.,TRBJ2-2,CAWSALLTGELFF
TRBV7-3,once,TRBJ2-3,CASSPWTGDADTQYF
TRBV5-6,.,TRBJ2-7,CASSLGTGFSYEQYF
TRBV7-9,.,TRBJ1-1,CASRMTVNTEAFF
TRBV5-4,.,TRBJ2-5,CASSPGQGSRETQYF
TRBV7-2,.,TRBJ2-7,CASSLWASGGGFYEQYF
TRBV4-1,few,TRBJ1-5,CASSQDAGGGQPQHF
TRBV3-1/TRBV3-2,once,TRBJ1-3,CASSQVGGAGNTIYF
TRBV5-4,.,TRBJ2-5,CASSLGTGGSETQYF
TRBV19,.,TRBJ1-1,CASKGQGLNTEAFF
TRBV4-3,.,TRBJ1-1,CASSRDSYTEAFF
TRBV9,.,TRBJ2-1,CASSVVPWAGGQSEQFF
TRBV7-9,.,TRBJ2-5,CASSSLRIGLLVSAQYF
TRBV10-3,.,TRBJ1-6,CAIREGVILDSPLHF
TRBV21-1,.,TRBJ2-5,CASSKERAPAPAGGRETQYF
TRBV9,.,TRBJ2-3,CASSPAGSAGGRDTQYF
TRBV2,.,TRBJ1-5,CASRDGTASNQPQHF
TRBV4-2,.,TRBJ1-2,CASSQEEGDGYTF